A single sample gave rise to the 6 T cell receptor beta chains below, sequenced in a study of spatial heterogeneity in lung cancer. Time point given: blood at routine non-recurrence follow-up after resection. In TCRdb, the 5' RACE reads were re-called with MiXCR into one record per CDR3 protein. The data contain tens of thousands of distinct CDR3 sequences, 5.4% of them singletons. The specimen comprised PBMCs, sampled at follow-up. The receptors stem from a female donor with early-stage non-small cell lung cancer.

This clonotype was seen ten or more times. This chain connects TRBV5-4 to TRBJ2-7; 10 nucleotides line up with TRBD2. CDR3 length: 17 residues. Per the germline V gene, CDR1 is SGHNT and CDR2 is YYREEE (reference sequence). The V gene end was trimmed by 1 base and the J gene end by 0 bases; junction bases not matched to a gene: 7. This chain's CDR3 is CASSLSSGLAFSYEQYF. The CDR3 nucleotides read TGTGCCAGCAGCTTGTCTTCGGGACTAGCGTTCTCCTACGAGCAGTACTTC.

The J gene is TRBJ2-4, the V gene TRBV23-1, with 12 bases fitting TRBD2. TRBV23-1 is an ORF, and what it does is uncertain. The CDR3 covers 18 residues. V was pared by 3 bases and J by 0 bases, with 6 bases of the junction left unmatched. Here the CDR3 DNA reads TGCGCCAGCAGTCACCTCGGACTAGCGGGGCTAGCCAAAAACATTCAGTACTTC. Its protein is CASSHLGLAGLAKNIQYF.

This clonotype appeared many times. The chain combines TRBV6-1 with TRBJ1-6, with 7 bases matching TRBD1. Germline V gene data show CDR1 as MNHNS and CDR2 as SASEGT. CDR3 length equals 19 residues. With 1 base clipped from V and 9 bases from J, the junction kept 18 bases outside the gene matches. The CDR3 DNA sequence: TGTGCCAGCAGTGAAGGGACCGGGACAGAGCTACGATTGGGTTCACCCCTCCACTTT. Translated, it gives CASSEGTGTELRLGSPLHF.

This clonotype was seen at least ten times. This chain links TRBV7-2 with TRBJ1-5; possible D gene TRBD1, 5 bases. Trimming pared 0 bases from V and 3 bases from J, leaving 9 bases between. Germline V gene lookup returns CDR1 SGHTA and CDR2 FQGNSA. The CDR3 runs to 15 residues. The CDR3 is CASSLAPGLNQPQHF. CDR3 nucleotide sequence: TGTGCCAGCAGCTTAGCCCCGGGACTCAATCAGCCCCAGCATTTT.

This clonotype was detected many times. V usage is TRBV9 and J usage is TRBJ2-1, with 7 bases matching TRBD2. The CDR3 length is 16 residues. Germline assignment: CDR1 SGDLS and CDR2 YYNGEE. V lost 0 bases and J lost 6; bases outside the gene matches: 9. CDR3 nucleotides: TGTGCCAGCAGCGTAGCTCCCTTGACTAGCTTCAATGAGCAGTTCTTC. This gives the protein CASSVAPLTSFNEQFF. Looking up the rest from reference TRBV9 and TRBJ2-1 gives the full variable domain: DSGVTQTPKHLITATGQRVTLRCSPRSGDLSVYWYQQSLDQGLQFLIQYYNGEERAKGNILERFSAQQFPDLHSELNLSSLELGDSALYFCASSVAPLTSFNEQFFGPGTRLTVL.

The CDR3 DNA is TGCGCCAGCAGCCAGGGTTACGGCGGGAGGGAGAATACGCAGTATTTT. The encoded protein is CASSQGYGGRENTQYF. The chain is built from TRBV4-1 and TRBJ2-3; TRBD2 matches at 9 bases. Germline V CDR1 and CDR2: MGHRA, YSYEKL. The V gene end was trimmed by 3 bases and the J gene end by 7 bases; junction bases not matched to a gene: 11. The CDR3 runs 16 residues.